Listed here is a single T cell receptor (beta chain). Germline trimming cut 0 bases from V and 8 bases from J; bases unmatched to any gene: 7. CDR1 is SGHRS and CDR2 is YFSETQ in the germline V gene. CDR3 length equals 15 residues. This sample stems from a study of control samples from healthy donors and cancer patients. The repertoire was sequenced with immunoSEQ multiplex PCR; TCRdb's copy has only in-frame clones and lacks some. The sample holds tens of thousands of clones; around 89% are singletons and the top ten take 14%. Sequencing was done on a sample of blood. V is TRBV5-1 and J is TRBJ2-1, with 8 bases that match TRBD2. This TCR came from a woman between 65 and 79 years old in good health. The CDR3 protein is CASSLDSGVSYEQFF. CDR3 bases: TGCGCCAGCAGCTTGGATAGCGGGGTTTCTTATGAGCAGTTCTTC.